The sequence of this T cell receptor beta chain was determined in a study of T cells expressing NK-cell markers. TCRdb reprocessed the 5' RACE reads; each CDR3 protein has one entry and no DNA is given. This table holds about 540,000 distinct CDR3 sequences. Germline assignment: CDR1 SQVTM and CDR2 ANQGSEA. CDR3 size: 15 residues. The sequencing sample was made of blood T cells: a sorted CD56 or NKG2C T cell subset, CD4+ or CD8+ T cells, or bulk PBMC T cells (not recorded which). This TCR was sampled from a man in his late teens or twenties in good health. The chain joins TRBV29-1 to TRBJ2-1; absent DNA, TCRdb's TRBD1 call cannot be checked. CDR3 sequence: CSVETRQGWDNEQFF.